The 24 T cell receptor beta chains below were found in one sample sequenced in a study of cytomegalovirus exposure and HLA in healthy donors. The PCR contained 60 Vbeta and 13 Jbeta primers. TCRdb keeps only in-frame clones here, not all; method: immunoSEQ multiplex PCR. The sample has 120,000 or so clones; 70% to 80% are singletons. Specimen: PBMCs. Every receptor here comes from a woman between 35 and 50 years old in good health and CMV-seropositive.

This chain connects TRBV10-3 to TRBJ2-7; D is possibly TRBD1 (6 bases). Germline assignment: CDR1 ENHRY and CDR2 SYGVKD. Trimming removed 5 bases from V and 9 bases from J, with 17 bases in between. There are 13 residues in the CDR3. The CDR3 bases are TGTGCCATCAGTAATACAGGGCTTGGTGGGCAGTACTTC. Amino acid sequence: CAISNTGLGGQYF.

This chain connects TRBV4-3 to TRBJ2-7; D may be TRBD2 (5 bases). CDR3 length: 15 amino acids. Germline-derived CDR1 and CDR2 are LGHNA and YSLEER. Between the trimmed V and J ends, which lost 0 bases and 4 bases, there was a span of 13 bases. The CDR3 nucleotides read TGCGCCAGCAGCCAAGATCATCTGGGAGCTTACGAGCAGTACTTC. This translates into CASSQDHLGAYEQYF.

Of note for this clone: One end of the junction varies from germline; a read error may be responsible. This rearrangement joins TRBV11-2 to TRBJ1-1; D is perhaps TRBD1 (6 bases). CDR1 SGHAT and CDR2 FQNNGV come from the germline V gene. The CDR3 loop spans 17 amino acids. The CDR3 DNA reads TGTGCCAGCAGCTCTTCTTACCAATACGACGGGGGCGGGGGGAAGGTGTTT. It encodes CASSSSYQYDGGGGKVF.

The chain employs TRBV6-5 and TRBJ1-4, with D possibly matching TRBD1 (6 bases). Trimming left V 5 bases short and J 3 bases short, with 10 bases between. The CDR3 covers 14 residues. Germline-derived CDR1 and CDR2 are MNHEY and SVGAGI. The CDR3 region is CASSRTASNEKLFF. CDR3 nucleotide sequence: TGTGCCAGCAGTCGGACAGCTTCTAATGAAAAACTGTTTTTT.

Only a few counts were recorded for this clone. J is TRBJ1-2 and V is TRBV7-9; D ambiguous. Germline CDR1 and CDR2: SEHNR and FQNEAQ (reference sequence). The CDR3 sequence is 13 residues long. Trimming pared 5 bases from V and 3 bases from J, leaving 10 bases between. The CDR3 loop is CASSRDTYYGYTF. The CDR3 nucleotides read TGTGCCAGCAGCCGCGACACATACTATGGCTACACCTTC.

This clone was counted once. CDR3 bases: TGTGCCAGCAGCACCTCGACAGGATATGGCTACACCTTC. Its translation: CASSTSTGYGYTF. The chain carries TRBV9 and TRBJ1-2; the D gene is possibly TRBD1 (6 bases). The CDR3 runs to 13 residues. The germline V and J ends were trimmed by 4 bases and 5 bases, with 12 bases remaining between them. From germline, CDR1 is SGDLS and CDR2 YYNGEE.

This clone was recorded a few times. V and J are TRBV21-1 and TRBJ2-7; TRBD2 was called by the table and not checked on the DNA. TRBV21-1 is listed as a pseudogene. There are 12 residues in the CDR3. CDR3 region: CASSKVGGEQYF. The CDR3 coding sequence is TGTGCCAGCAGCAAAGTGGGAGGGGAGCAGTACTTC.

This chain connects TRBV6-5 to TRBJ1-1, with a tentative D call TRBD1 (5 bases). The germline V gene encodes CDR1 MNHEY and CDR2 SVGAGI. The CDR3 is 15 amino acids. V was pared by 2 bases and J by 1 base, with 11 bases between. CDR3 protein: CASSYLGGGNTEAFF. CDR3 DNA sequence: TGTGCCAGCAGTTACCTCGGGGGTGGGAACACTGAAGCTTTCTTT.

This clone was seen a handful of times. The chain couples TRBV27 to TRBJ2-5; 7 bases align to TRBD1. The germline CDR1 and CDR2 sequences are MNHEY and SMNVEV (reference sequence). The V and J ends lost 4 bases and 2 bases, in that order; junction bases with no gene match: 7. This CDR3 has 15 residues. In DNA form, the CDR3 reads TGTGCCAGCAGTTCCTACAGGGGCGTACAAGAGACCCAGTACTTC. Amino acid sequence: CASSSYRGVQETQYF.

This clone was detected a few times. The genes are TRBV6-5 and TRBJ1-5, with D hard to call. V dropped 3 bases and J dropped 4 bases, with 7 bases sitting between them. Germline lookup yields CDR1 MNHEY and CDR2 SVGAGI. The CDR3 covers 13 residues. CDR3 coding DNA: TGTGCCAGCAGTTATGCAGTGAATCAGCCCCAGCATTTT. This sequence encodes CASSYAVNQPQHF.

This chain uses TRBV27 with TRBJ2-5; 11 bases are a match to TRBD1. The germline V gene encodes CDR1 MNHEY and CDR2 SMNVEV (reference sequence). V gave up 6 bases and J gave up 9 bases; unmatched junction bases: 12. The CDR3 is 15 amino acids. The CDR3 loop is CASRHFSDRGQAQYF. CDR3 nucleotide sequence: TGTGCCAGCAGACACTTCTCGGACAGGGGGCAGGCCCAGTACTTC.

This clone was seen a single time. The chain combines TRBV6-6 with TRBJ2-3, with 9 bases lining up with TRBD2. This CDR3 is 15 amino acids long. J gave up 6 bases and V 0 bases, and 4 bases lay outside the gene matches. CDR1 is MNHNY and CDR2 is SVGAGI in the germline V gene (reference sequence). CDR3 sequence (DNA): TGTGCCAGCAGTTACTCCGGACTAGCGTGGGATACGCAGTATTTT. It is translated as CASSYSGLAWDTQYF.

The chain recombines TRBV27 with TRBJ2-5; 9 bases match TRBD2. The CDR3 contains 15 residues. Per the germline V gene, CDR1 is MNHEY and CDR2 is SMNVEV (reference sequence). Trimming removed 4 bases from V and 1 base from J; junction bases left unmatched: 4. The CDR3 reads CASSSYSGGQETQYF. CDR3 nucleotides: TGTGCCAGCAGTTCCTATAGCGGGGGCCAAGAGACCCAGTACTTC.

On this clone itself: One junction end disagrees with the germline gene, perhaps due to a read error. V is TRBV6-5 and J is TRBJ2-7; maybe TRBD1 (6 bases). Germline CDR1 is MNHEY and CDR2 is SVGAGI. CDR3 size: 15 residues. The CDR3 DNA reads TGTGCCAGCAGTTACCTCCAGGGGAGCTCCCACGAGCAGTACTTC. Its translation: CASSYLQGSSHEQYF.

The CDR3 coding sequence is TGTGCCAGCAGCTACGGGCGGGGGGGGAGCTACGAGCAGTACTTC. This sequence encodes CASSYGRGGSYEQYF. The rearrangement links TRBV11-2 to TRBJ2-7; the match to TRBD2 covers 9 bases. The CDR3 runs to 15 residues. The V gene end was trimmed by 4 bases and the J gene end by 3 bases; junction bases not matched to a gene: 7. Germline lookup yields CDR1 SGHAT and CDR2 FQNNGV.

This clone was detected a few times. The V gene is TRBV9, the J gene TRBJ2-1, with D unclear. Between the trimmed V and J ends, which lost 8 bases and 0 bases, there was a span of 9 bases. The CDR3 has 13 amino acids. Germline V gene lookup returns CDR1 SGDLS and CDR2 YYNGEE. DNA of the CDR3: TGTGCCAGTAGTAGCAGCTCCTACAATGAGCAGTTCTTC. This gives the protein CASSSSSYNEQFF.

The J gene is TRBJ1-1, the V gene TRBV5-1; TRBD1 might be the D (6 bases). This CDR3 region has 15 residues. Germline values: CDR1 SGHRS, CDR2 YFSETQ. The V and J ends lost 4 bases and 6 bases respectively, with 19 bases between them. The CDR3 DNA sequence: TGCGCCAGCAGCCTGGGGAAAGGGACATCAGCTGAAGCTTTCTTT. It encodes CASSLGKGTSAEAFF.

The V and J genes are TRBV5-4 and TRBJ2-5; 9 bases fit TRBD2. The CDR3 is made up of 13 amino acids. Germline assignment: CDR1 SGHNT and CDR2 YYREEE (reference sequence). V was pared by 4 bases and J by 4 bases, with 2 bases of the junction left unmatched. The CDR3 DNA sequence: TGTGCCAGCAGCCTTAGCGGGGGAGAGACCCAGTACTTC. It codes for CASSLSGGETQYF.

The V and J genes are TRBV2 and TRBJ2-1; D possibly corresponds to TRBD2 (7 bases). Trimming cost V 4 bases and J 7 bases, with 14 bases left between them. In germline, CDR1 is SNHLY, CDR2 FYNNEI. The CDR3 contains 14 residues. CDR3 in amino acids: CASSGRGARNEQFF. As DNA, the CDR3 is TGTGCCAGCAGTGGACGGGGGGCTCGGAATGAGCAGTTCTTC. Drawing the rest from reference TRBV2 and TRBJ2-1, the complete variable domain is EPEVTQTPSHQVTQMGQEVILRCVPISNHLYFYWYRQILGQKVEFLVSFYNNEISEKSEIFDDQFSVERPDGSNFTLKIRSTKLEDSAMYFCASSGRGARNEQFFGPGTRLTVL.

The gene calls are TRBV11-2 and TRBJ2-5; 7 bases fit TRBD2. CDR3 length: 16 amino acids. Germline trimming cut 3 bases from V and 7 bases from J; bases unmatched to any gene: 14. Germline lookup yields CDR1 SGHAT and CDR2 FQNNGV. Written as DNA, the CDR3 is TGTGCCAGCAGCTTGTCAAGCGGGACGATGCGGGGGACCCAGTACTTC. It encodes CASSLSSGTMRGTQYF.

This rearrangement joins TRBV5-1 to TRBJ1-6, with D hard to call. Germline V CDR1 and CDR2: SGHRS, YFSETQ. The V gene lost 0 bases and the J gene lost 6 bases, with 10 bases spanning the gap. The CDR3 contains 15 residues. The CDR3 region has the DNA TGCGCCAGCAGCTTGGAATCCGGTTTTAATTCACCCCTCCACTTT. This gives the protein CASSLESGFNSPLHF.

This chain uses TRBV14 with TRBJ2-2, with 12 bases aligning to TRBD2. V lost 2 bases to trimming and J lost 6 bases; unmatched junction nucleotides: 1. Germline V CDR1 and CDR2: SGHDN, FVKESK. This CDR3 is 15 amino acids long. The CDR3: CASSQLAGGPGELFF. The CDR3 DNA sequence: TGTGCCAGCAGCCAACTAGCGGGGGGGCCCGGGGAGCTGTTTTTT. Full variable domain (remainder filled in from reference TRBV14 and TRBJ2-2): EAGVTQFPSHSVIEKGQTVTLRCDPISGHDNLYWYRRVMGKEIKFLLHFVKESKQDESGMPNNRFLAERTGGTYSTLKVQPAELEDSGVYFCASSQLAGGPGELFFGEGSRLTVL.

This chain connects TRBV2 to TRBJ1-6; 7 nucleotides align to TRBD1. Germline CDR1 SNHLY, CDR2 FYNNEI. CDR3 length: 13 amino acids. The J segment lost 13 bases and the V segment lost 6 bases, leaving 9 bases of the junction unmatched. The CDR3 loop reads CASSRLTGPPLHF. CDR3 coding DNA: TGTGCCAGCAGCCGTCTGACAGGGCCGCCCCTCCACTTT.

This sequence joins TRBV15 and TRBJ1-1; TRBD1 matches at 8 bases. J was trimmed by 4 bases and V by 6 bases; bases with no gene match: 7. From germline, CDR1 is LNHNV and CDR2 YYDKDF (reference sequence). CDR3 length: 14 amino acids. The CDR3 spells CATSFEDRGTEAFF. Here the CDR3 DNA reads TGTGCCACCAGTTTCGAAGACAGGGGCACTGAAGCTTTCTTT. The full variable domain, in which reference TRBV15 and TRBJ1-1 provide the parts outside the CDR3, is DAMVIQNPRYQVTQFGKPVTLSCSQTLNHNVMYWYQQKSSQAPKLLFHYYDKDFNNEADTPDNFQSRRPNTSFCFLDIRSPGLGDTAMYLCATSFEDRGTEAFFGQGTRLTVV.